The 32 T cell receptor beta chains below all came from one sample that was sequenced in a study of cytotoxic CD8 clonotypes in ibrutinib-treated CLL. Some clones are missing from TCRdb's copy, which holds only in-frame ones; the method was immunoSEQ multiplex PCR. Among 65,000 to 95,000 clones, 85% to 90% were seen once, and the ten largest hold roughly 5%. Source: PBMCs, taken before ibrutinib treatment. These receptors were taken from a human donor with chronic lymphocytic leukemia.

The rearrangement uses TRBV5-6 and TRBJ1-2; D might be TRBD1 (6 bases). Germline V CDR1 and CDR2: SGHDT, YYEEEE. The V end lost 1 base, the J end lost 8 bases, and 18 bases lay between the germline ends. The CDR3 totals 15 residues. The CDR3, as DNA: TGTGCCAGCAGCTTGACCACGGGGGCAGGTAGAGGCTACACCTTC. This encodes CASSLTTGAGRGYTF.

This chain joins TRBV4-2 and TRBJ1-1; TRBD1 matches at 9 bases. Looked up from germline, CDR1 is LGHNA and CDR2 is YNFKEQ. The CDR3 is made up of 17 amino acids. Germline trimming cut 0 bases from V and 0 bases from J; bases unmatched to any gene: 5. The CDR3 nucleotides read TGTGCCAGCAGCCAAGATACAGGGGGCGGGATGAACACTGAAGCTTTCTTT. This gives the protein CASSQDTGGGMNTEAFF.

J is TRBJ1-2 and V is TRBV18, with TRBD1 matching 11 bases. J was trimmed by 7 bases and V by 0 bases; bases with no gene match: 1. The CDR3 sequence is 14 residues long. Germline V CDR1 and CDR2: KGHSH, LQKENI. CDR3 residues: CASSPPGTGGGYTF. The CDR3 nucleotides are TGTGCCAGCTCACCACCGGGGACAGGGGGTGGCTACACCTTC.

As for this clone: It is unclear where the CDR3 begins or ends on the DNA, so no DNA is shown, and the CDR3 is as TCRdb lists it. J is TRBJ2-7 and V is TRBV7-2; TRBD1 was called by the table and not checked on the DNA. Termini included, the CDR3 measures 15 amino acids. CDR1 is SGHTA and CDR2 is FQGNSA in the germline V gene. CDR3 protein: CASSLRRFGQGEQYF.

This clone appeared once. The J gene is TRBJ1-1, the V gene TRBV6-6, with 9 bases that match TRBD1. Unmatched junction bases numbered 10, after V lost 6 bases and J lost 5 bases. Germline loops: CDR1 MNHNY, CDR2 SVGAGI (reference sequence). CDR3 size: 15 residues. CDR3 in DNA: TGTGCCAGCAGGGGGGGGACAGGGATATCGACTGAAGCTTTCTTT. Protein: CASRGGTGISTEAFF.

V and J are TRBV4-1 and TRBJ2-3; 10 bases agree with TRBD1. This CDR3 contains 17 residues. Germline CDR1 reads MGHRA; CDR2 reads YSYEKL. Trimming took 6 bases from V and 1 from J; bases not matched to a gene: 10. The CDR3 coding sequence is TGCGCCAGCAGGGTTATTCCGGGACAGGGGCGCACAGATACGCAGTATTTT. Translation gives CASRVIPGQGRTDTQYF.

The chain recombines TRBV29-1 with TRBJ1-3; D is uncertain. Per the germline V gene, CDR1 is SQVTM and CDR2 is ANQGSEA. Trimming shortened V by 8 bases and J by 2 bases, and 16 bases separated the two germline ends. The CDR3 runs 14 residues. This chain's CDR3 is CSTWENMAGNTIYF. CDR3 in DNA: TGCAGCACCTGGGAAAATATGGCTGGAAACACCATATATTTT.

The gene calls are TRBV11-2 and TRBJ1-5; maybe TRBD1 (6 bases). Germline loops: CDR1 SGHAT, CDR2 FQNNGV. V was clipped by 5 bases and J by 3 bases, with 14 bases between them. The CDR3 is 15 residues long. This CDR3 reads CASSASTGINQPQHF. The CDR3 DNA follows: TGTGCCAGCAGCGCGTCGACAGGAATCAATCAGCCCCAGCATTTT.

This CDR3 is CASSDPVGGFYGYTF. CDR3 DNA sequence: TGTGCCAGCAGTGACCCGGTGGGGGGCTTCTATGGCTACACCTTC. The chain joins TRBV25-1 to TRBJ1-2; maybe TRBD1 (6 bases). CDR3 length: 15 residues. Per germline, CDR1 MGHDK and CDR2 SYGVNS. The V end was cut by 3 bases, the J end by 4 bases, with 15 bases between.

This sequence joins TRBV12-5 and TRBJ1-1; weak D call: TRBD1 (5 bases). Germline-derived CDR1 and CDR2 are LGHNT and FRNRAP. CDR3 length equals 13 residues. V was cut by 2 bases and J by 7 bases, with 11 bases left in between. The CDR3 DNA follows: TGTGCTAGTGGTTTGATGACAGCTAATGAAGCTTTCTTT. Encoded protein: CASGLMTANEAFF.

The chain employs TRBV25-1 and TRBJ1-4, with D hard to call. The germline V gene encodes CDR1 MGHDK and CDR2 SYGVNS. This CDR3 contains 14 residues. V shed 5 bases and J shed 4 bases, with 11 bases lying between them. DNA of the CDR3: TGTGCCAGCAGTCACGGACCGATTAATGAAAAACTGTTTTTT. Protein product: CASSHGPINEKLFF.

The J gene is TRBJ2-7, the V gene TRBV4-1; D unclear. Trimming left V 3 bases short and J 1 base short, with 10 bases between. The CDR3 runs to 14 residues. Germline-derived CDR1 and CDR2 are MGHRA and YSYEKL. As DNA, the CDR3 is TGCGCCAGCAGCCACCATGGGATGTCCTACGAGCAGTACTTC. Translated: CASSHHGMSYEQYF.

The chain employs TRBV4-2 and TRBJ2-7, with 9 bases identical to TRBD2. The CDR3 is made up of 16 amino acids. V dropped 3 bases and J dropped 1; count of bases not matched to a gene: 7. Germline V gene data show CDR1 as LGHNA and CDR2 as YNFKEQ. The DNA for the CDR3 is TGTGCCAGCAGCCAGGCAGCGGGAGGTCCGTCCTACGAGCAGTACTTC. Protein: CASSQAAGGPSYEQYF.

V usage is TRBV28 and J usage is TRBJ2-7; D is undetermined. The V and J ends lost 9 bases and 5 bases respectively, with 11 bases between them. Germline V lookup: CDR1 MDHEN, CDR2 SYDVKM. The CDR3 consists of 11 residues. The CDR3 sequence is CASKLWDEQYF. In DNA form, the CDR3 reads TGTGCCAGTAAGTTATGGGACGAGCAGTACTTC.

The chain recombines TRBV4-2 with TRBJ2-7, with D uncertain. Per germline, CDR1 LGHNA and CDR2 YNFKEQ. The CDR3 is made up of 15 amino acids. Trimming pared 0 bases from V and 3 bases from J, leaving 12 bases between. CDR3 protein: CASSQERQLIYEQYF. CDR3 bases: TGTGCCAGCAGCCAAGAAAGACAACTGATCTACGAGCAGTACTTC.

The V gene is TRBV28, the J gene TRBJ2-4, with TRBD1 matching 9 bases. Germline V gives CDR1 MDHEN, CDR2 SYDVKM. Trimming took 6 bases from V and 7 from J; bases not matched to a gene: 10. This CDR3 comprises 15 residues. CDR3 amino acids: CASRPPGQGRNIQYF. The DNA for the CDR3 is TGTGCCAGCAGACCCCCGGGACAGGGACGGAACATTCAGTACTTC.

The chain carries TRBV7-2 and TRBJ2-1; 10 bases fit TRBD2. V lost 1 base to trimming and J lost 7 bases; unmatched junction nucleotides: 10. Germline V CDR1 and CDR2: SGHTA, FQGNSA. CDR3 length equals 17 residues. CDR3 amino acids: CASSLVGTSGNRNEQFF. DNA for the CDR3: TGTGCCAGCAGCTTAGTGGGAACTAGCGGGAATAGAAATGAGCAGTTCTTC.

The DNA for the CDR3 is TGTGCCAGCAGCTCGGTCTACGAGCAGTACTTC. It encodes CASSSVYEQYF. The genes are TRBV7-8 and TRBJ2-7, with unresolved D. CDR1 and CDR2 from the germline V gene are SGHVS and FQNEAQ. The V and J ends lost 4 bases and 3 bases respectively, with 4 bases between them. This CDR3 is 11 amino acids long.

The V and J genes are TRBV4-1 and TRBJ2-1; TRBD2 aligns across 7 bases. The ends lost 1 base at V and 4 bases at J; junction bases unmatched: 4. The CDR3 has 15 amino acids. The germline CDR1 and CDR2 sequences are MGHRA and YSYEKL. The CDR3 DNA follows: TGCGCCAGCAGCCAAGTTATGGGGGGGTACAATGAGCAGTTCTTC. It encodes CASSQVMGGYNEQFF.

J is TRBJ2-7 and V is TRBV11-3; 8 bases map to TRBD1. This CDR3 contains 16 residues. CDR1 and CDR2 (germline): SGHNT, YENEEA. V trimming: 5 bases; J trimming: 1 base; junction bases outside the gene matches: 10. The CDR3 sequence: CASSRRQGQASYEQYF. CDR3 nucleotide sequence: TGTGCCAGCAGCCGTAGACAGGGACAGGCGTCCTACGAGCAGTACTTC.

The genes are TRBV6-4 and TRBJ2-3; 10 positions agree with TRBD2. The CDR3 consists of 16 residues. In germline, CDR1 is MRHNA, CDR2 SNTAGT. The J segment lost 1 base and the V segment lost 6 bases, leaving 7 bases of the junction unmatched. The DNA of the CDR3 is TGTGCCAGCAGCGCAGTTGGGACTAGCGGCACAGATACGCAGTATTTT. Encoded protein: CASSAVGTSGTDTQYF.

This clone was recorded a few times. Other DNA sequences in the same sample also yield this CDR3. The chain uses TRBV30 and TRBJ1-1; 8 nucleotides agree with TRBD1. The CDR3 has 14 residues. J was trimmed by 4 bases and V by 1 base; bases with no gene match: 5. Per the germline V gene, CDR1 is GTSNPN and CDR2 is SVGIG (reference sequence). In DNA, the CDR3 is TGTGCCTGGAGTGGGGGGACAGGAACCACTGAAGCTTTCTTT. Its translation is CAWSGGTGTTEAFF.

The chain recombines TRBV5-5 with TRBJ2-7, with 7 bases lining up with TRBD1. The junction had 7 bases not matched to a gene; V was cut back by 7 bases and J by 0 bases. This CDR3 contains 14 residues. Germline CDR1 reads SGHKS; CDR2 reads YYEKEE (reference sequence). The CDR3 nucleotides are TGTGCCAGCGCCGCCCGGGACAGCTCCTACGAGCAGTACTTC. Amino acids: CASAARDSSYEQYF.

J is TRBJ2-1 and V is TRBV7-3; D gene ambiguous. V shed 4 bases and J shed 6 bases, with 22 bases lying between them. Germline-derived CDR1 and CDR2 are SGHTA and FQGTGA. The CDR3 is 17 amino acids. The CDR3 protein is CASSSRAGPSAVNEQFF. CDR3 sequence (DNA): TGTGCCAGCAGCTCTCGCGCCGGGCCCTCGGCTGTCAATGAGCAGTTCTTC.

The V call is TRBV25-1, the J call TRBJ2-1, with a weak D call TRBD2 (6 bases). V dropped 7 bases and J dropped 6 bases, with 13 bases sitting between them. The V gene's germline CDR1 is MGHDK and CDR2 SYGVNS. The CDR3 sequence is 13 residues long. CDR3 loop: CASTLSGSNEQFF. The DNA for the CDR3 is TGTGCCAGCACACTCTCCGGGAGCAATGAGCAGTTCTTC. Variable domain in full (rest from reference TRBV25-1 and TRBJ2-1): EADIYQTPRYLVIGTGKKITLECSQTMGHDKMYWYQQDPGMELHLIHYSYGVNSTEKGDLSSESTVSRIRTEHFPLTLESARPSHTSQYLCASTLSGSNEQFFGPGTRLTVL.

The chain combines TRBV10-3 with TRBJ1-5, with a possible D match to TRBD1 (6 bases). The V and J ends lost 6 bases and 0 bases respectively, with 12 bases between them. CDR1 is ENHRY and CDR2 is SYGVKD in the germline V gene. The CDR3 is 15 residues long. CDR3 bases: TGTGCCATCAGCGTAGGGGGGGATAGCAATCAGCCCCAGCATTTT. Its translation is CAISVGGDSNQPQHF.

V usage is TRBV11-2 and J usage is TRBJ2-2; possibly TRBD1 for D (5 bases). Trimming shortened V by 2 bases and J by 1 base, and 11 bases separated the two germline ends. The CDR3 is 16 residues long. Germline lookup yields CDR1 SGHAT and CDR2 FQNNGV. CDR3 DNA: TGTGCCAGCAGCTTAAGCCAGGGCTTGAACACCGGGGAGCTGTTTTTT. Protein product: CASSLSQGLNTGELFF.

The J gene is TRBJ1-5, the V gene TRBV6-5; D is unclear. The V gene's germline CDR1 is MNHEY and CDR2 SVGAGI. The CDR3 runs 14 residues. Trimming shortened V by 2 bases and J by 7 bases, and 12 bases separated the two germline ends. CDR3 sequence: CASSYERAGQPQHF. The CDR3 DNA reads as TGTGCCAGCAGTTACGAAAGGGCGGGCCAGCCCCAGCATTTT.

The genes are TRBV6-5 and TRBJ1-1, with D possibly TRBD1 on 5 matching bases. Trimming cost V 0 bases and J 1 base, with 9 bases left between them. Germline lookup yields CDR1 MNHEY and CDR2 SVGAGI. The length of the CDR3 is 15 residues. CDR3 DNA: TGTGCCAGCAGTTACTCTCGACAGCCGAACACTGAAGCTTTCTTT. This encodes CASSYSRQPNTEAFF.

This sequence joins TRBV18 and TRBJ1-3; D is undetermined. Germline CDR1 KGHSH, CDR2 LQKENI. V gave up 6 bases and J gave up 6 bases, with 12 bases separating them. The CDR3 consists of 13 residues. The CDR3 DNA reads as TGTGCCAGCTCCTCCTCGGTCCTAAACACCATATATTTT. It is translated as CASSSSVLNTIYF.

The rearrangement joins TRBV10-3 to TRBJ2-3, with a possible D match to TRBD2 (6 bases). This CDR3 has 17 amino acids. CDR1 and CDR2 from the germline V gene are ENHRY and SYGVKD. Trimming removed 6 bases from V and 1 base from J, with 20 bases in between. The CDR3 DNA follows: TGTGCCATCAGCCCCCTAAGTGGCGGGGATCGCACAGATACGCAGTATTTT. Translated: CAISPLSGGDRTDTQYF.

The chain couples TRBV9 to TRBJ2-5; D is ambiguous. The CDR3 is 14 amino acids. The germline V gene has CDR1 SGDLS and CDR2 YYNGEE. Trimming shortened V by 0 bases and J by 1 base, and 7 bases separated the two germline ends. CDR3 protein: CASSVGVSQETQYF. CDR3 bases: TGTGCCAGCAGCGTAGGTGTCTCCCAAGAGACCCAGTACTTC.